This T cell receptor beta chain was recorded in a study of T cell repertoires in cytomegalovirus infection. The study, taken as a whole, reports: Carriers of CMV plus the relevant HLA were identified by cumulative public TCR beta family frequency.

The V and J ends lost 6 bases and 0 bases respectively, with 14 bases between them. The germline gives CDR1 MNHEY, CDR2 SVGAGI. The CDR3 extends over 16 amino acids. In its sample, this clonotype was seen many times. Its antigen is unidentified. MiXCR was run by TCRdb on the reads, yielding one entry per CDR3 protein. The sample has about 130,000 distinct CDR3 sequences; less than 9.5% are singletons. Sequencing input: PBMCs. The chain joins TRBV6-5 to TRBJ1-4; D is perhaps TRBD1 (5 bases). The sequence derives from a human donor in good health (CMV status not recorded). Some clones in this sample may be carry-over from other donors' samples. The CDR3: CASSPGTAPTNEKLFF. CDR3 nucleotides: TGTGCCAGCAGCCCGGGGACCGCCCCAACTAATGAAAAACTGTTTTTT.